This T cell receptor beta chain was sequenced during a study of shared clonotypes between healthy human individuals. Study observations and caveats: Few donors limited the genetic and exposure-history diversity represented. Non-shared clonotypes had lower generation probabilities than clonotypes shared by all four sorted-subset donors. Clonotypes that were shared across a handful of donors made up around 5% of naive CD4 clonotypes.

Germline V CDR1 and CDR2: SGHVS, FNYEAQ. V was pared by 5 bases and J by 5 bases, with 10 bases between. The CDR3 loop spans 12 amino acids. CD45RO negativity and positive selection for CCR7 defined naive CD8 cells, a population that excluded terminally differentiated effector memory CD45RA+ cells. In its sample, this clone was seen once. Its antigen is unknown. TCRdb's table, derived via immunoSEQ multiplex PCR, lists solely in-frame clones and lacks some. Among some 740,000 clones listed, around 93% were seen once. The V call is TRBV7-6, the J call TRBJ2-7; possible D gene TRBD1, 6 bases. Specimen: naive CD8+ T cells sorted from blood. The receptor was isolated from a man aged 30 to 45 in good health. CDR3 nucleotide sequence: TGTGCCAGCAGCATGACAGGTGACGAGCAGTACTTC. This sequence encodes CASSMTGDEQYF.